Listed below are T cell receptor beta chains from one sample, sequenced in a study of blood T cell repertoires in COVID-19. The method was immunoSEQ multiplex PCR; TCRdb's version includes in-frame clones alone and lacks a portion of them. The profile covers hundreds of thousands of clones, with more than 75% appearing a single time and roughly a tenth taken by the ten largest. Sequenced material: PBMCs or T cells enriched from blood (not recorded which). The receptors stem from a woman aged 45-65 years who had recovered from COVID-19. The CDR3 runs from the conserved cysteine through the conserved F or W. The D gene is left open where the match is weak. Clone size, where shown, is once, few, many, or a class for clones that have expanded.

V	size	J	D	CDR3	DNA
TRBV5-1	.	TRBJ2-5	.	CASRRQTGYQETQYF	TGCGCCAGCAGACGACAGACAGGATATCAAGAGACCCAGTACTTC
TRBV27	.	TRBJ1-2	.	CASSNLEQSYGYTF	TGTGCCAGCAGTAACCTCGAACAGAGCTATGGCTACACCTTC
TRBV7-8	once	TRBJ2-6	TRBD1	CASTEGGQGTSGANVLTF	TGTGCCAGCACGGAGGGTGGACAGGGGACCTCTGGGGCCAACGTCCTGACTTTC
TRBV2	.	TRBJ2-5	.	CASSPQTQETQYF	TGTGCCAGCAGTCCCCAGACACAAGAGACCCAGTACTTC
TRBV18	once	TRBJ1-4	TRBD1	CASSPDREKLFF	TGTGCCAGCTCACCGGACAGGGAAAAACTGTTTTTT
TRBV30	few	TRBJ1-1	.	CAWSVKGLGTEAFF	TGTGCCTGGAGTGTCAAGGGGTTAGGCACTGAAGCTTTCTTT
TRBV6-2/TRBV6-3	.	TRBJ2-7	TRBD1	CASSYSTGETYEQYF	TGTGCCAGCAGTTACTCGACAGGGGAGACCTACGAGCAGTACTTC
TRBV3-1/TRBV3-2	.	TRBJ2-5	.	CASSQEGRARGETQYF	TGTGCCAGCAGCCAAGAAGGTAGGGCTCGGGGAGAGACCCAGTACTTC
TRBV6-5	.	TRBJ1-6	TRBD1	CASSYSPWDSNSPLHF	TGTGCCAGCAGTTACTCCCCATGGGACAGTAATTCACCCCTCCACTTT
TRBV4-1	.	TRBJ2-1	.	CASSQEEVAGLNEQFF	TGCGCCAGCAGCCAAGAAGAAGTGGCGGGATTAAATGAGCAGTTCTTC
TRBV6-2/TRBV6-3	.	TRBJ1-2	.	CASSPAGLSYGYTF	TGTGCCAGCAGCCCCGCGGGCCTGTCCTATGGCTACACCTTC
TRBV6-1	once	TRBJ1-5	TRBD1	CASSESTGTNLQPQHF	TGTGCCAGCAGTGAATCGACAGGGACGAATCTTCAGCCCCAGCATTTT
TRBV7-2	few	TRBJ1-1	.	CASRLTGGNTEAFF	TGTGCCAGCAGATTAACCGGGGGGAACACTGAAGCTTTCTTT
TRBV7-9	.	TRBJ1-6	.	CASSSSGSPLHF	TGTGCCAGCAGCTCCAGTGGTTCACCCCTCCACTTT
TRBV28	.	TRBJ2-4	.	CASSFETQAKNIQYF	TGTGCCAGCAGTTTTGAGACTCAAGCCAAAAACATTCAGTACTTC
TRBV7-8	.	TRBJ2-2	TRBD2	CASSLKGGTGNTGELFF	TGTGCCAGCAGCCTGAAGGGAGGGACTGGGAACACCGGGGAGCTGTTTTTT
TRBV7-2	.	TRBJ1-2	.	CASSSRERTGSYGYTF	TGTGCCAGCAGCTCCCGGGAGAGGACGGGCAGCTATGGCTACACCTTC
TRBV30	.	TRBJ2-5	TRBD2	CAWSKGLAGEKETQYF	TGTGCCTGGAGCAAAGGACTAGCGGGGGAAAAAGAGACCCAGTACTTC
TRBV28	.	TRBJ1-2	TRBD1	CASSFGDRVAGYTF	TGTGCCAGCAGTTTCGGGGACAGGGTCGCGGGCTACACCTTC
TRBV7-8	.	TRBJ1-1	.	CASSLVQGGAFF	TGTGCCAGCAGCTTAGTCCAGGGTGGAGCTTTCTTT
TRBV9	.	TRBJ1-1	TRBD1	CASSVLVDREVTEAFF	TGTGCCAGCAGCGTTTTAGTCGACAGGGAGGTAACTGAAGCTTTCTTT
TRBV5-1	few	TRBJ2-2	TRBD1	CASSLGGQGNTGELFF	TGCGCCAGCAGCTTAGGGGGACAGGGCAACACCGGGGAGCTGTTTTTT
TRBV19	.	TRBJ1-3	.	CASSIPGNTIYF	TGTGCCAGTAGTATCCCCGGGAACACCATATATTTT
TRBV4-1	once	TRBJ1-2	TRBD1	CASSYRTGDGYTF	TGCGCCAGCAGCTACCGGACAGGAGATGGCTACACCTTC
TRBV5-8	.	TRBJ2-5	TRBD1	CASSARTGRETQYF	TGTGCCAGCAGCGCTCGGACAGGGCGGGAGACCCAGTACTTC
TRBV25-1	.	TRBJ1-4	TRBD1	CASSERGAGGRSEKLFF	TGTGCCAGCAGTGAGAGGGGAGCAGGGGGAAGGAGTGAAAAACTGTTTTTT
TRBV3-1/TRBV3-2	.	TRBJ1-5	.	CASSQDPPDRGNQPQHF	TGTGCCAGCAGCCAGGACCCTCCAGACAGAGGCAATCAGCCCCAGCATTTT
TRBV7-2	.	TRBJ2-2	TRBD2	CASSTRLAGGANTGELFF	TGTGCCAGCAGCACCAGACTAGCGGGGGGTGCGAACACCGGGGAGCTGTTTTTT
TRBV3-1/TRBV3-2	once	TRBJ1-1	.	CASTPSANTEAFF	TGTGCCAGCACCCCTAGTGCGAACACTGAAGCTTTCTTT
TRBV7-9	.	TRBJ1-3	.	CASSADRSSGNTIYF	TGTGCCAGCAGCGCCGACAGGAGCTCTGGAAACACCATATATTTT
TRBV7-6	.	TRBJ1-6	.	CASGGGVGNSPLHF	TGTGCCAGCGGCGGGGGCGTTGGTAATTCACCCCTCCACTTT
TRBV19	.	TRBJ2-3	.	CASSIGRADTQYF	TGTGCCAGTAGTATAGGCCGGGCAGATACGCAGTATTTT
TRBV15	.	TRBJ2-7	TRBD1	CATSRDSGTGAYEQYF	TGTGCCACCAGCAGAGATTCTGGGACAGGGGCCTACGAGCAGTACTTC
TRBV7-2	few	TRBJ1-2	TRBD1	CASSLDRGRYNYGYTF	TGTGCCAGCAGCTTAGACAGGGGGCGGTATAACTATGGCTACACCTTC
TRBV16	many	TRBJ2-1	.	CASSPFYNEQFF	TGTGCCAGCAGCCCATTTTACAATGAGCAGTTCTTC
TRBV30	.	TRBJ1-2	TRBD1	CAWSVGRGFGYTF	TGTGCCTGGAGTGTCGGCAGGGGGTTTGGCTACACCTTC
TRBV10-1	.	TRBJ1-5	TRBD1	CASPRQGRGWSNQPQHF	TGCGCCAGCCCTCGACAGGGGAGAGGATGGAGCAATCAGCCCCAGCATTTT
TRBV28	.	TRBJ1-5	.	CASSPVGARGNQPQHF	TGTGCCAGCAGTCCAGTGGGCGCGAGGGGGAATCAGCCCCAGCATTTT
TRBV19	once	TRBJ1-1	TRBD1	CASNHGQVRTEAFF	TGTGCCAGTAACCATGGACAGGTCCGCACTGAAGCTTTCTTT
TRBV7-2	.	TRBJ2-3	TRBD2	CASSSGLAALNTQYF	TGTGCCAGCAGCTCCGGACTAGCGGCCCTAAATACGCAGTATTTT
TRBV19	.	TRBJ2-3	TRBD1	CASSSLTGASTDTQYF	TGTGCCAGTAGTAGCCTTACAGGGGCGAGCACAGATACGCAGTATTTT
TRBV6-6	.	TRBJ1-2	.	CASTPDTYGYTF	TGTGCCAGCACACCAGACACCTATGGCTACACCTTC
TRBV28	.	TRBJ1-1	.	CASINNWGRVNTEAFF	TGTGCCAGCATAAACAACTGGGGGCGTGTGAACACTGAAGCTTTCTTT
TRBV6-5	.	TRBJ1-1	TRBD1	CASSRTGDSPEAFF	TGTGCCAGCAGTCGGACAGGGGATTCTCCTGAAGCTTTCTTT
TRBV28	.	TRBJ1-2	.	CASSTGGREIYGYTF	TGTGCCAGCAGCACCGGGGGACGGGAAATCTATGGCTACACCTTC
TRBV28	.	TRBJ1-5	TRBD1	CASGLGDRGNQPQHF	TGTGCCAGCGGCCTGGGGGACAGGGGAAATCAGCCCCAGCATTTT
TRBV19	.	TRBJ2-1	.	CASSMGGFAAEQFF	TGTGCCAGTAGTATGGGTGGGTTCGCGGCTGAGCAGTTCTTC
TRBV7-3	once	TRBJ1-2	TRBD1	CASSSRDRGGYTF	TGTGCCAGCAGCTCCCGGGACAGGGGAGGCTACACCTTC
TRBV2	.	TRBJ1-4	TRBD1	CASSEALGQGVEKLFF	TGTGCCAGCAGTGAAGCGCTTGGGCAGGGGGTAGAAAAACTGTTTTTT
TRBV12-3/TRBV12-4	.	TRBJ1-5	.	CASKGDLNQPQHF	TGTGCCAGCAAAGGGGATCTCAATCAGCCCCAGCATTTT
TRBV30	.	TRBJ1-2	TRBD1	CAWNRAGGRDGYTF	TGTGCCTGGAACCGGGCAGGGGGTAGGGATGGCTACACCTTC
TRBV5-1	.	TRBJ2-7	TRBD1	CASSLYGQGSSGEQYF	TGCGCCAGCAGCTTGTACGGACAGGGATCTTCAGGCGAGCAGTACTTC
TRBV6-1	.	TRBJ1-3	TRBD1	CASSADRVSSSGNTIYF	TGTGCCAGCAGTGCCGACAGGGTATCGAGCTCTGGAAACACCATATATTTT
TRBV4-1	.	TRBJ1-3	.	CASSQVVARISPPTIYF	TGCGCCAGCAGCCAAGTTGTGGCTAGGATCTCTCCCCCCACCATATATTTT
TRBV4-1	.	TRBJ2-3	.	CASSQWSTDSADTQYF	TGCGCCAGCAGCCAATGGTCGACAGATTCCGCAGATACGCAGTATTTT
TRBV7-3	.	TRBJ1-1	TRBD1	CASSLTGTGKGTEAFF	TGTGCCAGCAGCTTAACGGGGACAGGGAAGGGCACTGAAGCTTTCTTT
TRBV5-1	.	TRBJ2-7	.	CASSPGDISEQYF	TGCGCCAGCAGCCCCGGGGACATCTCCGAGCAGTACTTC
TRBV3-1/TRBV3-2	.	TRBJ1-6	TRBD1	CASSQEPSGQGAPSSYNSPLHF	TGTGCCAGCAGCCAAGAACCCTCGGGACAGGGGGCTCCGAGCTCCTATAATTCACCCCTCCACTTT